The 30 T cell receptor beta chains given below trace back to one sample, sequenced in a study of blood T cell repertoires in COVID-19. Repertoires were generated with immunoSEQ multiplex PCR, while TCRdb's copy carries only in-frame clones and drops some. The sample lists 190,000 or so clones, around 85% occurring once. The specimen sequenced was PBMCs or T cells enriched from blood (not recorded which). The origin of the receptors is a man aged 35 to 55 who had recovered from COVID-19.

The rearrangement joins TRBV28 to TRBJ2-7; perhaps TRBD1 as D (5 bases). The CDR3 is 14 residues long. CDR1 and CDR2 (germline): MDHEN, SYDVKM. V lost 4 bases and J 0 bases, leaving 10 bases between the germline ends. CDR3 residues: CASSYQGASYEQYF. The CDR3 DNA is TGTGCCAGCAGTTACCAGGGCGCCTCCTACGAGCAGTACTTC.

This clone was seen once. V gene TRBV9 combines with J gene TRBJ2-4; a weak D match, TRBD1 (6 bases). The germline V and J ends were trimmed by 1 base and 8 bases, with 13 bases remaining between them. CDR1 SGDLS and CDR2 YYNGEE come from the germline V gene. This CDR3 spans 14 amino acids. CDR3 nucleotide sequence: TGTGCCAGCAGCGTAAGGGGGACGAGAGACATTCAGTACTTC. This sequence encodes CASSVRGTRDIQYF. Full variable domain (remainder filled in from reference TRBV9 and TRBJ2-4): DSGVTQTPKHLITATGQRVTLRCSPRSGDLSVYWYQQSLDQGLQFLIQYYNGEERAKGNILERFSAQQFPDLHSELNLSSLELGDSALYFCASSVRGTRDIQYFGAGTRLSVL.

This chain connects TRBV7-6 to TRBJ1-2, with D possibly being TRBD1 (6 bases). Trimming left V 1 base short and J 4 bases short, with 16 bases between. Germline assignment: CDR1 SGHVS and CDR2 FNYEAQ. CDR3 length equals 16 residues. The CDR3 loop is CASSLERGGVGYGYTF. Here the CDR3 DNA reads TGTGCCAGCAGCTTAGAAAGAGGGGGAGTTGGCTATGGCTACACCTTC.

The chain carries TRBV4-2 and TRBJ2-3, with D possibly matching TRBD2 (6 bases). There are 15 residues in the CDR3. CDR1 and CDR2 (germline): LGHNA, YNFKEQ. V dropped 1 base and J dropped 0 bases, with 8 bases sitting between them. The CDR3 DNA reads as TGTGCCAGCAGCCAAGTAGGGACTAGCACAGATACGCAGTATTTT. It yields the protein CASSQVGTSTDTQYF.

This clone was picked up a small number of times. V is TRBV27 and J is TRBJ2-1; 10 bases map to TRBD2. V lost 3 bases, J lost 2 bases, and 7 bases stayed unmatched. The CDR3 has 17 residues. CDR1 is MNHEY and CDR2 is SMNVEV in the germline V gene (reference sequence). The CDR3 bases are TGTGCCAGCAGTTTGACTAGCGGGCGTCCCCCCTACAATGAGCAGTTCTTC. This gives the protein CASSLTSGRPPYNEQFF.

The sample holds one count of this clone. The chain carries TRBV7-9 and TRBJ1-2; D uncertain. Per germline, CDR1 SEHNR and CDR2 FQNEAQ (reference sequence). V shed 1 base and J shed 3 bases, with 9 bases lying between them. This CDR3 contains 14 residues. The CDR3 reads CASSLGRQDYGYTF. CDR3 DNA: TGTGCCAGCAGCTTAGGTAGGCAGGACTATGGCTACACCTTC.

The V call is TRBV4-1, the J call TRBJ1-2; D may be TRBD1 (6 bases). Germline V CDR1 and CDR2: MGHRA, YSYEKL. The V gene lost 3 bases and the J gene lost 8 bases, with 22 bases spanning the gap. The CDR3 spans 16 residues. The CDR3 spells CASSQGHGDILRGYTF. The CDR3 DNA sequence: TGCGCCAGCAGCCAGGGTCACGGGGACATTTTGCGGGGCTACACCTTC.

The CDR3 reads CAISEYSSEQYF. The CDR3 DNA sequence: TGTGCCATCAGTGAATATAGTTCCGAGCAGTACTTC. The J gene is TRBJ2-7, the V gene TRBV10-3; D gene ambiguous. Germline V gene lookup returns CDR1 ENHRY and CDR2 SYGVKD. The length of the CDR3 is 12 residues. V lost 3 bases and J 6 bases, leaving 9 bases between the germline ends.

V usage is TRBV7-9 and J usage is TRBJ1-2, with 8 bases fitting TRBD1. CDR1 is SEHNR, CDR2 FQNEAQ, per germline (reference sequence). CDR3 length: 15 amino acids. The junction had 5 bases not matched to a gene; V was cut back by 3 bases and J by 2 bases. The CDR3 spells CASSFRGQWNYGYTF. The CDR3 DNA reads as TGTGCCAGCAGCTTCAGGGGGCAGTGGAACTATGGCTACACCTTC.

This clone was seen once. V is TRBV19 and J is TRBJ1-5; a weak D match, TRBD1 (5 bases). CDR3 length equals 15 residues. Trimming took off 5 bases at V and 2 bases at J, with 13 bases between the two ends. The germline V gene encodes CDR1 LNHDA and CDR2 SQIVND (reference sequence). The CDR3 reads CASSASGSGNQPQHF. In DNA, the CDR3 is TGTGCCAGTAGTGCCTCAGGGTCGGGCAATCAGCCCCAGCATTTT.

The CDR3 nucleotides read TGTGCCAGTAGTATTAGAGGTTTCTACGAGCAGTACTTC. Its translation is CASSIRGFYEQYF. The chain carries TRBV19 and TRBJ2-7, with D hard to call. V lost 3 bases and J 3 bases, leaving 9 bases between the germline ends. The CDR3 is made up of 13 amino acids. The germline V gene encodes CDR1 LNHDA and CDR2 SQIVND (reference sequence).

This chain joins TRBV18 and TRBJ2-1; 10 nucleotides align to TRBD2. This CDR3 contains 17 residues. In germline, CDR1 is KGHSH, CDR2 LQKENI. With V trimmed by 2 bases and J by 6 bases, 10 bases remained unmatched. The CDR3 loop is CASSPWASGSGGNEQFF. For the CDR3, the DNA is TGTGCCAGCTCACCATGGGCTAGCGGGAGTGGAGGCAATGAGCAGTTCTTC.

The J gene is TRBJ2-1, the V gene TRBV5-1; 10 bases line up with TRBD2. V lost 1 base, J lost 9 bases, and 10 bases stayed unmatched. The CDR3 has 16 residues. Germline CDR1 reads SGHRS; CDR2 reads YFSETQ. CDR3 nucleotides: TGCGCCAGCAGCTTGCTGCGGCAGCGGGAGGGCTCTGAGCAGTTCTTC. It encodes CASSLLRQREGSEQFF.

J is TRBJ2-1 and V is TRBV7-8, with 8 bases identical to TRBD2. J lost 9 bases, V lost 4 bases, and 5 bases had no gene match. Germline assignment: CDR1 SGHVS and CDR2 FQNEAQ. The CDR3 is 13 residues long. The chain's CDR3 is CASSSTSEGEQFF. CDR3 bases: TGTGCCAGCAGCTCGACTAGCGAAGGTGAGCAGTTCTTC. Supplemented by reference TRBV7-8 and TRBJ2-1, the full variable domain reads GAGVSQSPRYKVAKRGQDVALRCDPISGHVSLFWYQQALGQGPEFLTYFQNEAQLDKSGLPSDRFFAERPEGSVSTLKIQRTQQEDSAVYLCASSSTSEGEQFFGPGTRLTVL.

This chain links TRBV7-2 with TRBJ1-5; possible D gene TRBD1, 6 bases. The V gene lost 1 base and the J gene lost 5 bases, with 12 bases spanning the gap. This CDR3 is 15 amino acids long. Per the germline V gene, CDR1 is SGHTA and CDR2 is FQGNSA. The CDR3 loop is CASSLGWGGDQPQHF. The DNA for the CDR3 is TGTGCCAGCAGCTTAGGATGGGGGGGCGATCAGCCCCAGCATTTT.

The chain carries TRBV29-1 and TRBJ2-7; 10 bases map to TRBD1. This CDR3 region has 13 residues. J gave up 2 bases and V 4 bases, and 2 bases lay outside the gene matches. The germline gives CDR1 SQVTM, CDR2 ANQGSEA. The DNA of the CDR3 is TGCAGCGTTGCGACAGGGGGCCCCTACGAGCAGTACTTC. Amino acid sequence: CSVATGGPYEQYF.

The chain recombines TRBV27 with TRBJ1-5, with unresolved D. V shed 0 bases and J shed 1 base, with 10 bases lying between them. This CDR3 has 16 residues. From germline, CDR1 is MNHEY and CDR2 SMNVEV (reference sequence). CDR3 residues: CASSLSAVISNQPQHF. DNA for the CDR3: TGTGCCAGCAGTTTATCGGCGGTGATCAGCAATCAGCCCCAGCATTTT.

The chain couples TRBV27 to TRBJ2-2, with 8 bases matching TRBD2. V lost 4 bases to trimming and J lost 4 bases; unmatched junction nucleotides: 8. The CDR3 runs 16 residues. The germline gives CDR1 MNHEY, CDR2 SMNVEV (reference sequence). The CDR3 coding sequence is TGTGCCAGCAGTTCCGCGCTAGCGGGCTTCACCGGGGAGCTGTTTTTT. Residues: CASSSALAGFTGELFF.

The chain uses TRBV6-5 and TRBJ2-2, with TRBD2 matching over 14 bases. Germline-derived CDR1 and CDR2 are MNHEY and SVGAGI. With V trimmed by 8 bases and J by 7 bases, 6 bases remained unmatched. This CDR3 is built from 15 residues. In nucleotides, the CDR3 is TGTGCCAGCCAGGGGACTAGCGGGAGAAACGGGGAGCTGTTTTTT. Translated: CASQGTSGRNGELFF.

This sequence joins TRBV15 and TRBJ2-1, with D possibly matching TRBD2 (5 bases). Trimming removed 3 bases from V and 6 bases from J, with 12 bases in between. The germline V gene has CDR1 LNHNV and CDR2 YYDKDF (reference sequence). CDR3 length: 14 amino acids. The CDR3 sequence: CATSRELGGNEQFF. CDR3 DNA: TGTGCCACCAGCAGGGAACTAGGAGGCAATGAGCAGTTCTTC.

This clone occurred many times. CDR3 region: CASSDSGTGADTQYF. Written as DNA, the CDR3 is TGTGCCAGCAGTGACTCCGGGACAGGGGCAGATACGCAGTATTTT. The V gene is TRBV6-4, the J gene TRBJ2-3; 10 bases line up with TRBD1. CDR1 is MRHNA and CDR2 is SNTAGT in the germline V gene. The trim removed 0 bases at V and 4 bases at J, leaving 1 base unmatched. This CDR3 has 15 amino acids.

J is TRBJ2-6 and V is TRBV5-6; D is perhaps TRBD1 (5 bases). The CDR3 length is 17 residues. Trimming pared 1 base from V and 0 bases from J, leaving 11 bases between. Germline values: CDR1 SGHDT, CDR2 YYEEEE. In nucleotides, the CDR3 is TGTGCCAGCAGCTTGCGGCGACAGAGCTCTGGGGCCAACGTCCTGACTTTC. This codes for CASSLRRQSSGANVLTF.

V is TRBV20-1 and J is TRBJ1-6; 7 bases fit TRBD1. This CDR3 contains 13 residues. Per the germline V gene, CDR1 is DFQATT and CDR2 is SNEGSKA (reference sequence). The V gene end was trimmed by 3 bases and the J gene end by 10 bases; junction bases not matched to a gene: 6. The CDR3 spells CSASFSGGSPLHF. The CDR3 DNA reads as TGCAGTGCTAGTTTCTCAGGGGGATCACCCCTCCACTTT.

The gene calls are TRBV19 and TRBJ1-1, with D maybe TRBD1 (5 bases). Germline V gives CDR1 LNHDA, CDR2 SQIVND (reference sequence). The V gene lost 10 bases and the J gene lost 5 bases, with 23 bases spanning the gap. The CDR3 is made up of 15 amino acids. The CDR3 DNA follows: TGTGCCACCTCCCAGATAGGAAGTCGGGGGACTGAAGCTTTCTTT. As protein: CATSQIGSRGTEAFF.

The sample holds one count of this clone. J is TRBJ1-6 and V is TRBV2, with a tentative D call TRBD1 (5 bases). Per the germline V gene, CDR1 is SNHLY and CDR2 is FYNNEI. Trimming pared 6 bases from V and 8 bases from J, leaving 11 bases between. The CDR3 has 13 amino acids. The CDR3 nucleotides read TGTGCCAGCAGGGACACATCCTATTCACCCCTCCACTTT. Its translation: CASRDTSYSPLHF. Looking up the rest from reference TRBV2 and TRBJ1-6 gives the full variable domain: EPEVTQTPSHQVTQMGQEVILRCVPISNHLYFYWYRQILGQKVEFLVSFYNNEISEKSEIFDDQFSVERPDGSNFTLKIRSTKLEDSAMYFCASRDTSYSPLHFGNGTRLTVT.

This chain uses TRBV19 with TRBJ1-5; D gene uncertain. Germline CDR1 is LNHDA and CDR2 is SQIVND (reference sequence). The CDR3 has 14 amino acids. The V end lost 5 bases, the J end lost 4 bases, and 12 bases lay between the germline ends. The CDR3 loop is CASSSDKSNQPQHF. DNA for the CDR3: TGTGCCAGTAGTTCCGACAAATCGAATCAGCCCCAGCATTTT.

The table lists this clone with a few counts. The V call is TRBV28, the J call TRBJ1-6, with a weak D call TRBD1 (5 bases). In germline, CDR1 is MDHEN, CDR2 SYDVKM. The CDR3 runs to 15 residues. Trimming took off 4 bases at V and 9 bases at J, with 16 bases between the two ends. The CDR3 sequence: CASSSGPGGSSPLHF. The CDR3, as DNA: TGTGCCAGCAGTTCGGGCCCCGGGGGGAGTTCACCCCTCCACTTT.

In this sample, this clone turned up a few times. The chain has TRBV11-2 and TRBJ2-1, with 14 bases identical to TRBD2. The junction had 8 bases not matched to a gene; V was cut back by 4 bases and J by 6 bases. The CDR3 is 17 amino acids. Germline V gene data show CDR1 as SGHAT and CDR2 as FQNNGV. The CDR3: CASSSHRTSGRSNEQFF. The CDR3 nucleotides are TGTGCCAGCAGCTCACACAGGACTAGCGGGAGGAGCAATGAGCAGTTCTTC.

J is TRBJ1-2 and V is TRBV4-1; TRBD1 matches at 11 bases. This CDR3 contains 16 residues. Germline trimming cut 7 bases from V and 5 bases from J; bases unmatched to any gene: 12. Germline loops: CDR1 MGHRA, CDR2 YSYEKL. The CDR3 here is CASTPGQGESLYGYTF. In DNA, the CDR3 is TGCGCCAGCACCCCGGGACAGGGGGAATCCCTTTATGGCTACACCTTC.

This chain links TRBV7-9 with TRBJ2-1, with TRBD2 as a possible D gene (6 bases). Germline loops: CDR1 SEHNR, CDR2 FQNEAQ (reference sequence). With 1 base removed from V and 7 bases from J, the gap between germline ends came to 11 bases. This CDR3 has 14 residues. CDR3 DNA sequence: TGTGCCAGCAGCTTAGAAGGGACTCAAAATGAGCAGTTCTTC. Translating gives CASSLEGTQNEQFF.